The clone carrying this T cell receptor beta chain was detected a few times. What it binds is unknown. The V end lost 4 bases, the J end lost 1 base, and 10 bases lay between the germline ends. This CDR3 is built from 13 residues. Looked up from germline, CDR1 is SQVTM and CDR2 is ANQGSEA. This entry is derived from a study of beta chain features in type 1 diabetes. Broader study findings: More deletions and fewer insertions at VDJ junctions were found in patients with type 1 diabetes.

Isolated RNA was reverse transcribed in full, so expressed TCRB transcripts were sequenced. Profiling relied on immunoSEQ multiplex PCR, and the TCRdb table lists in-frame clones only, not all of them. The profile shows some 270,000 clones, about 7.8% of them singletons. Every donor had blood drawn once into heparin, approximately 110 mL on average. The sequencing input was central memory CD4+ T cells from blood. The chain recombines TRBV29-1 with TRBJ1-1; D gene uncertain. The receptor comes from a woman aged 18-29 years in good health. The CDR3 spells CSVVRDENTEAFF. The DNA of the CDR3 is TGCAGCGTTGTTCGGGATGAGAACACTGAAGCTTTCTTT.